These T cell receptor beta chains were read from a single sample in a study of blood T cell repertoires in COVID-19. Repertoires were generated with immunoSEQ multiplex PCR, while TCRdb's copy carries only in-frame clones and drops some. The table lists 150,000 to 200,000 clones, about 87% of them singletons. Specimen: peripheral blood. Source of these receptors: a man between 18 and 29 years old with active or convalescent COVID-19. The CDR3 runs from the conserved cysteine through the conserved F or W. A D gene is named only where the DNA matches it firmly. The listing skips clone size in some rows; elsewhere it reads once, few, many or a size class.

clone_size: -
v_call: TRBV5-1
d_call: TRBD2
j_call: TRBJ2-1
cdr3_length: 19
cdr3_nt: TGCGCCAGCAGCCCAGTTCTTGTTAGCGGGACCATAGGCCTCAATGAGCAGTTCTTC
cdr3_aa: CASSPVLVSGTIGLNEQFF

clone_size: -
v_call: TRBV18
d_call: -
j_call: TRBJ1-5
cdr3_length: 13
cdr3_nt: TGTGCCAGCTCAATACAACGGGATCAGCCCCAGCATTTT
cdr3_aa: CASSIQRDQPQHF

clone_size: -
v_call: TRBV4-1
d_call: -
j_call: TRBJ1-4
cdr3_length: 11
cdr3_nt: TGCGCCAGCAGCCAAGCGGAGGGGCTTTTTTTT
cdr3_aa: CASSQAEGLFF

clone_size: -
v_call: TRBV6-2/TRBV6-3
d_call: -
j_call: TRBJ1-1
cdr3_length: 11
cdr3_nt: TGTGCCAGCAGTCGGGGTGACAGGGCTTTCTTT
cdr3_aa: CASSRGDRAFF

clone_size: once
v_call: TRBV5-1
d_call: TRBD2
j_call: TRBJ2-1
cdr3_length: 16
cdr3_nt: TGCGCCAGCAGGGAATCTAGCGGGAGGGCGGGAAATGAGCAGTTCTTC
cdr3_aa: CASRESSGRAGNEQFF

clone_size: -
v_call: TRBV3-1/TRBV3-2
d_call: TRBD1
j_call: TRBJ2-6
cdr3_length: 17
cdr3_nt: TGTGCCAGCAGCCACGGTGCAGGGGGCGATGGGGCCAACGTCCTGACTTTC
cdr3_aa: CASSHGAGGDGANVLTF

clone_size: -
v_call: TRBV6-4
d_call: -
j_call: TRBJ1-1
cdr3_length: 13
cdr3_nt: TGTGCCAGCAGTATCCAGCGTGACACTGAAGCTTTCTTT
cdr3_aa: CASSIQRDTEAFF

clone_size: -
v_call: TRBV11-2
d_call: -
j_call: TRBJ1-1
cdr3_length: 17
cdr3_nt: TGTGCCAGCAGCTTAAACACAGTACCTCGGATGAACACTGAAGCTTTCTTT
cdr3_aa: CASSLNTVPRMNTEAFF

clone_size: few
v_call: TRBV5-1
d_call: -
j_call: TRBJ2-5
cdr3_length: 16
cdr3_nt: TGCGCCAGCAGCTGGCGCTCCGGGGGGCCCCAAGAGACCCAGTACTTC
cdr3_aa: CASSWRSGGPQETQYF

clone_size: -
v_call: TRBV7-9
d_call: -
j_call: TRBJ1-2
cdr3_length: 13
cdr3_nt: TGTGCCAGCAGCTTAGGGACACCCTATGGCTACACCTTC
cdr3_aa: CASSLGTPYGYTF

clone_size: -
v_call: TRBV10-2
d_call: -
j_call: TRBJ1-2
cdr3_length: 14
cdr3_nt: TGCGCCAGCAGCCGGACCCTAGGAGGGTATGGCTACACCTTC
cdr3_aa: CASSRTLGGYGYTF

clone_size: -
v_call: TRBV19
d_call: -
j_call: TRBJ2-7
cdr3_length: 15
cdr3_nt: TGTGCCAGTAGTATAGTTGGACAGAGCTCCTACGAGCAGTACTTC
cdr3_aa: CASSIVGQSSYEQYF

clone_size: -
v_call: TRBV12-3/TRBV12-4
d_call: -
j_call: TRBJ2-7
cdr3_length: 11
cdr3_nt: TGTGCCAGCAGTAAGACAGGCGAGCAGTACTTC
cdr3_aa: CASSKTGEQYF

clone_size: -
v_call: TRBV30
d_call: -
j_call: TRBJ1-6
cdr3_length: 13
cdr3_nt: TGTGCCTGGAGTGTGGGGGGGAATTCACCCCTCCACTTT
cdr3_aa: CAWSVGGNSPLHF

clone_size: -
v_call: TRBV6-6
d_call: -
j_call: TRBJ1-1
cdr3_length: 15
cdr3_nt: TGTGCCAGCAGTTACAAGGAGGGAGTACGGACTGAAGCTTTCTTT
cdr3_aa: CASSYKEGVRTEAFF

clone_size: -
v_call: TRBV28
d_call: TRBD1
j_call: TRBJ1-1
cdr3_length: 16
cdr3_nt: TGTGCCAGCAGTTTTTTGACAGGGCTGGGTAAGGCTGAAGCTTTCTTT
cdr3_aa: CASSFLTGLGKAEAFF

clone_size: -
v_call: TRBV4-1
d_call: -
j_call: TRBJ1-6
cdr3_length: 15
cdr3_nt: TGCGCCAGCAGCCCTCAAGGTTCGGGGGATTCACCCCTCCACTTT
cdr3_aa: CASSPQGSGDSPLHF

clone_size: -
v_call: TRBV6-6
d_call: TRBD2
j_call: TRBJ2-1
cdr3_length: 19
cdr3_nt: TGTGCCAGCAGTCCGAGACTAGCGGGGGCCATAAGCTCCTACAATGAGCAGTTCTTC
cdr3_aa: CASSPRLAGAISSYNEQFF

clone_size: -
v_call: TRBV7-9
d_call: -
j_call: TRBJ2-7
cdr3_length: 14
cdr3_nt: TGTGCCAGCAGCTTAGGTTCGTTAACCTACGAGCAGTACTTC
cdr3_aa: CASSLGSLTYEQYF

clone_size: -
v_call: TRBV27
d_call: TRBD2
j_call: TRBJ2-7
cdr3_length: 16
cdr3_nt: TGTGCCAGCAGTCCCCAGGTCGCGGGAGGGTTCTACGAGCAGTACTTC
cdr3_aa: CASSPQVAGGFYEQYF

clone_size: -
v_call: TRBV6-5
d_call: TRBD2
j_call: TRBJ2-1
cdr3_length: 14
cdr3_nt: TGTGCCAGCAGTACTAGCGGACCCTACAATGAGCAGTTCTTC
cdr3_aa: CASSTSGPYNEQFF

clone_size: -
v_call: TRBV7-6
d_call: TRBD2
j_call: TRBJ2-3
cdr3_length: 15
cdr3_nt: TGTGCCAGCAGCCGCTTGCGGGAGGTACCAGATACGCAGTATTTT
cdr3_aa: CASSRLREVPDTQYF

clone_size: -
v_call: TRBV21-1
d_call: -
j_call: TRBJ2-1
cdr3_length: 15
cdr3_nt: TGTGCCAGCAGCAAAGCGCTTAAACCCGGCAATGAGCAGTTCTTC
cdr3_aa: CASSKALKPGNEQFF

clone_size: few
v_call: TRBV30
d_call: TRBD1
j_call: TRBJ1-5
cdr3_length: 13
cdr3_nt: TGTGCCTGGAGTGTACAGGGGGACCAGCCCCAGCATTTT
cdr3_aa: CAWSVQGDQPQHF

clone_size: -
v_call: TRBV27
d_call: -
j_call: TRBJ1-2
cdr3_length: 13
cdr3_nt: TGTGCCAGCAGTTTTAGCGTATCCTATGGCTACACCTTC
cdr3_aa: CASSFSVSYGYTF

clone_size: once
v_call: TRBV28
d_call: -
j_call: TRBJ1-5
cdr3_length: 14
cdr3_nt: TGTGCCAGCAGTTCTTCAGGGGGCAATCAGCCCCAGCATTTT
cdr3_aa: CASSSSGGNQPQHF

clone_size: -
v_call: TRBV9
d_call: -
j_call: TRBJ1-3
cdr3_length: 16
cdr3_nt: TGTGCCAGCAGCGTAGACCGGTCGGAGGCTGGAAACACCATATATTTT
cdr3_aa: CASSVDRSEAGNTIYF

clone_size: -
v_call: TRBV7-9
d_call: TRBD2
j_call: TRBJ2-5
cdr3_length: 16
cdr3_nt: TGTGCCAGCAGACCCCCCGGGACTAGCGGAAGGGGGACCCAGTACTTC
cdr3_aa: CASRPPGTSGRGTQYF

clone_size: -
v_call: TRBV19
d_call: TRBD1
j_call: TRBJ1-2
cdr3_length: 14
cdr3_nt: TGTGCCAGTAGTATTGCGAGACAGGGGCATGGCTACACCTTC
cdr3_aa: CASSIARQGHGYTF

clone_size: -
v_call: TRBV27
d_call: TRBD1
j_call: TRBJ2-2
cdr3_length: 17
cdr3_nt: TGTGCCAGCAGCCCCGGATTGGACAGGGGAAACACCGGGGAGCTGTTTTTT
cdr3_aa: CASSPGLDRGNTGELFF